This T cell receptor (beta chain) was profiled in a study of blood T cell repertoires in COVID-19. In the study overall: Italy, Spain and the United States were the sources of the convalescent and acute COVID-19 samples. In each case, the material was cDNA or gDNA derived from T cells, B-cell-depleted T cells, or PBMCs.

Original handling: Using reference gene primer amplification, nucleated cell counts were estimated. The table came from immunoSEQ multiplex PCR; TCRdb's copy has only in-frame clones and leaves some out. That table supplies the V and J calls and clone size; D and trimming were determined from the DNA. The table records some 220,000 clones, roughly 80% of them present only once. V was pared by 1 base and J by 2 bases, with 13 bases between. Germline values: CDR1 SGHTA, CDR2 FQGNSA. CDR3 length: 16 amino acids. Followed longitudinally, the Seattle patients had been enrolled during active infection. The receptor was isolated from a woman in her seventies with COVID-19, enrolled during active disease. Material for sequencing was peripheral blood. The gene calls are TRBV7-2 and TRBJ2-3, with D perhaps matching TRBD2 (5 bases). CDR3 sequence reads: CASSLGVAYLTDTQYF. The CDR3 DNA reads TGTGCCAGCAGCTTAGGTGTAGCGTACCTCACAGATACGCAGTATTTT.